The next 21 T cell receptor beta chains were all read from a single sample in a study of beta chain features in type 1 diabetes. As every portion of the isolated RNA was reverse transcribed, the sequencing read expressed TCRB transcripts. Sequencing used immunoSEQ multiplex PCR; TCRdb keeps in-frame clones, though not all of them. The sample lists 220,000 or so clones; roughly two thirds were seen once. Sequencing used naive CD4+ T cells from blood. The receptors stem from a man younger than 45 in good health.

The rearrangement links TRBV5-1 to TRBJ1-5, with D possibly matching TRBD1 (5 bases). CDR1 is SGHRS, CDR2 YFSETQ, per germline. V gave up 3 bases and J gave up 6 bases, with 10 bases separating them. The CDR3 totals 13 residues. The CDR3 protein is CASSSGQGQPQHF. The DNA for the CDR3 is TGCGCCAGCAGCTCGGGCCAGGGTCAGCCCCAGCATTTT.

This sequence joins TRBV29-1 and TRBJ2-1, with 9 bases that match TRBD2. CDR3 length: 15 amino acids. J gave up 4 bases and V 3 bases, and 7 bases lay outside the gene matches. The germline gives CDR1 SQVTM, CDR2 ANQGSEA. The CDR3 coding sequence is TGCAGCGTTGAGTCTAGCGGGATCGGTTACAATGAGCAGTTCTTC. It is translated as CSVESSGIGYNEQFF.

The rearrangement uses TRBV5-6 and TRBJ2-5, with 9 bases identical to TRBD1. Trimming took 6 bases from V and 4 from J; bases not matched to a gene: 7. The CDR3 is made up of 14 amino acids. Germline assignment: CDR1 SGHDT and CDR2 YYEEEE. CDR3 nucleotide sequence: TGTGCCAGCACCGCAGGACAGGGGAGAGAGACCCAGTACTTC. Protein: CASTAGQGRETQYF. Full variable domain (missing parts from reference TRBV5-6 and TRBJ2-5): DAGVTQSPTHLIKTRGQQVTLRCSPKSGHDTVSWYQQALGQGPQFIFQYYEEEERQRGNFPDRFSGHQFPNYSSELNVNALLLGDSALYLCASTAGQGRETQYFGPGTRLLVL.

The CDR3 protein is CASSQDGGVGQPQHF. DNA for the CDR3: TGCGCCAGCAGCCAAGACGGGGGGGTGGGCCAGCCCCAGCATTTT. The chain recombines TRBV4-3 with TRBJ1-5, with D perhaps TRBD1 (5 bases). Looked up from germline, CDR1 is LGHNA and CDR2 is YSLEER. The CDR3 length is 15 residues. The V end lost 0 bases, the J end lost 7 bases, and 13 bases lay between the germline ends.

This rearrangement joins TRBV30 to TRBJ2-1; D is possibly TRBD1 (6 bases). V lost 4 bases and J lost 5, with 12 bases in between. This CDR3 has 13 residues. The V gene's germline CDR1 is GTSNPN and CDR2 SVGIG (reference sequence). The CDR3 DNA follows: TGTGCCTGGACAGGGGTTGTCCACAATGAGCAGTTCTTC. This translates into CAWTGVVHNEQFF.

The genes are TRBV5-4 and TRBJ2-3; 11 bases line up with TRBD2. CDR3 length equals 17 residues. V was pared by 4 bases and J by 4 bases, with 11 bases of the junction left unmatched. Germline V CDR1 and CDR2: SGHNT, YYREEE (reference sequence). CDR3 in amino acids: CASSTPTSGGLADTQYF. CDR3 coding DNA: TGTGCCAGCAGCACACCAACTAGCGGGGGTTTGGCAGATACGCAGTATTTT.

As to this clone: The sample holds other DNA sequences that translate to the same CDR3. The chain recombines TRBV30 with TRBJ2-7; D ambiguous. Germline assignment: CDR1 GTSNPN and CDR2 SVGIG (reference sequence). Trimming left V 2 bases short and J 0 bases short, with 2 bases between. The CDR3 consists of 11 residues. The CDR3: CAWSNSYEQYF. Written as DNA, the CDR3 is TGTGCCTGGAGTAACTCCTACGAGCAGTACTTC.

The CDR3 protein is CASSLAGSHEQYF. The CDR3 DNA reads as TGTGCCAGCAGCTTAGCCGGCAGCCACGAGCAGTACTTC. The rearrangement links TRBV7-9 to TRBJ2-7; no firm D call. Between the trimmed V and J ends, which lost 0 bases and 5 bases, there was a span of 8 bases. CDR3 length: 13 amino acids. Per germline, CDR1 SEHNR and CDR2 FQNEAQ (reference sequence).

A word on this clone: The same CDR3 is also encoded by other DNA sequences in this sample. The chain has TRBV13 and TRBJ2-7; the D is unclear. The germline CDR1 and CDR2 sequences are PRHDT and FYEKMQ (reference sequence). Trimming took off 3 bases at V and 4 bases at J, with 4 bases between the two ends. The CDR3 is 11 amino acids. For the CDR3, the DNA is TGTGCCAGCAGCTTGTCATACGAGCAGTACTTC. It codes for CASSLSYEQYF.

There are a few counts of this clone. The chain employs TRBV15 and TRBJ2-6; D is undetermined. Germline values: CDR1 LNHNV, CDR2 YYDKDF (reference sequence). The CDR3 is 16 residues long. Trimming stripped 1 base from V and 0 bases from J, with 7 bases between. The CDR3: CATSRVGSSGANVLTF. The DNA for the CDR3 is TGTGCCACCAGCAGAGTCGGTAGCTCTGGGGCCAACGTCCTGACTTTC.

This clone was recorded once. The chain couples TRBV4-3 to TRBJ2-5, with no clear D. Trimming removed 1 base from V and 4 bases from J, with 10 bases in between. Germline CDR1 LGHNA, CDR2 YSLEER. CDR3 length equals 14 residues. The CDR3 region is CASSQVPGRETQYF. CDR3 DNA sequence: TGCGCCAGCAGCCAAGTCCCCGGAAGAGAGACCCAGTACTTC.

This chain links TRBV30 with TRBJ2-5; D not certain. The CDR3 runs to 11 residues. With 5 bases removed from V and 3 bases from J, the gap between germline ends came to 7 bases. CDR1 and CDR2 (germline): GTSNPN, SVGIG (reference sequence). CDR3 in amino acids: CAWGMEETQYF. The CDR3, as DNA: TGTGCCTGGGGGATGGAAGAGACCCAGTACTTC. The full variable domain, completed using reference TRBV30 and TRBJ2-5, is SQTIHQWPATLVQPVGSPLSLECTVEGTSNPNLYWYRQAAGRGLQLLFYSVGIGQISSEVPQNLSASRPQDRQFILSSKKLLLSDSGFYLCAWGMEETQYFGPGTRLLVL.

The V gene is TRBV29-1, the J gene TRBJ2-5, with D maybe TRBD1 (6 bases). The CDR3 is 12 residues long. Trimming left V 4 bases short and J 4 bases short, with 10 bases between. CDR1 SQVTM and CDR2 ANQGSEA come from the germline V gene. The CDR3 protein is CSVVVQGETQYF. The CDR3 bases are TGCAGCGTTGTAGTACAGGGAGAGACCCAGTACTTC.

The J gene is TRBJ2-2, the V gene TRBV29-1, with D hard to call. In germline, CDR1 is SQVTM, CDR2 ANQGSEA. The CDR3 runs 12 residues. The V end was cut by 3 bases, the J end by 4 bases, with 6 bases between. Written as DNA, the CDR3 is TGCAGCGTTGAGGGTACCACCGGGGAGCTGTTTTTT. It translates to CSVEGTTGELFF.

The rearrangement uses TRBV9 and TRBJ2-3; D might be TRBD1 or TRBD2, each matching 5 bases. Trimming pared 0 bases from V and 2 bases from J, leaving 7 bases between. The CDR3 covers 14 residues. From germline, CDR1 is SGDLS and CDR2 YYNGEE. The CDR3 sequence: CASSVVGATDTQYF. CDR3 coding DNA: TGTGCCAGCAGCGTAGTCGGGGCCACAGATACGCAGTATTTT. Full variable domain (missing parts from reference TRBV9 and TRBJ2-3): DSGVTQTPKHLITATGQRVTLRCSPRSGDLSVYWYQQSLDQGLQFLIQYYNGEERAKGNILERFSAQQFPDLHSELNLSSLELGDSALYFCASSVVGATDTQYFGPGTRLTVL.

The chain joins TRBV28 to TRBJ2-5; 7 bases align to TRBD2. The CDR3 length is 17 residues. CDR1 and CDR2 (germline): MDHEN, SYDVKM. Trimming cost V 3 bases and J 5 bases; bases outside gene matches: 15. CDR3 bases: TGTGCCAGCAGTTTGGAGCCGGGACTAACCAAGGGGGAGACCCAGTACTTC. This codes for CASSLEPGLTKGETQYF.

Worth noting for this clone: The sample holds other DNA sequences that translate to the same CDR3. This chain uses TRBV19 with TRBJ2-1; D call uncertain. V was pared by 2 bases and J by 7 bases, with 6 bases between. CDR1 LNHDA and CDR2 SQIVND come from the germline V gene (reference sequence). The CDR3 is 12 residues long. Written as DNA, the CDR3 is TGTGCCAGTAGTATAATCGGGAATGAGCAGTTCTTC. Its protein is CASSIIGNEQFF. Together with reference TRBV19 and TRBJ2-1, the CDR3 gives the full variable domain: DGGITQSPKYLFRKEGQNVTLSCEQNLNHDAMYWYRQDPGQGLRLIYYSQIVNDFQKGDIAEGYSVSREKKESFPLTVTSAQKNPTAFYLCASSIIGNEQFFGPGTRLTVL.

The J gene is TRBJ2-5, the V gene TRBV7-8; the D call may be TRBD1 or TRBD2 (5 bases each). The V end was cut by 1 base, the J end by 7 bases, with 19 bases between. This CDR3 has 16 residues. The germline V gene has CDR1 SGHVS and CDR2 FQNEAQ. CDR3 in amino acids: CASSLGGVPSGLTQYF. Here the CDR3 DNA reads TGTGCCAGCAGCTTAGGAGGGGTTCCGTCGGGGTTGACCCAGTACTTC.

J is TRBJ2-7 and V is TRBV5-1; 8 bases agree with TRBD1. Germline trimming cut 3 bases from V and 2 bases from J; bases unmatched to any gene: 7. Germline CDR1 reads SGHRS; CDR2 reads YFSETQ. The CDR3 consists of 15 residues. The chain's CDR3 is CASSSGQVIPYEQYF. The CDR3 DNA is TGCGCCAGCAGCTCGGGACAGGTAATCCCCTACGAGCAGTACTTC.

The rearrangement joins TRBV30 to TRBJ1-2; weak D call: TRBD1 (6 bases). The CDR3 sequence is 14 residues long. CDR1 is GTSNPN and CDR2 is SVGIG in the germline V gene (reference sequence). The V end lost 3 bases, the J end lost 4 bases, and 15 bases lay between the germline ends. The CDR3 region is CAWSPSGQPYGYTF. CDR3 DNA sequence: TGTGCCTGGAGCCCCTCCGGACAGCCCTATGGCTACACCTTC.

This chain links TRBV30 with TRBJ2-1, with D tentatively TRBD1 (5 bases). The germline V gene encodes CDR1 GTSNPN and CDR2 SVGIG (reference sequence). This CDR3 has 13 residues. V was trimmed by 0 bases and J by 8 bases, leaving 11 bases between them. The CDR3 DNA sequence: TGTGCCTGGAGTGTCCAGGGCGGAGATGAGCAGTTCTTC. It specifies CAWSVQGGDEQFF.